One sample yielded the 6 T cell receptor beta chains listed below, sequenced in a study of OX40 agonist ivuxolimab in advanced cancers. This table comes from immunoSEQ multiplex PCR, and its TCRdb copy is limited to in-frame clones, with some not included. The sample lists 72,000 or so clones, 75% to 90% occurring once. Sequenced material: CD4+ or CD8+ T cells sorted from blood, taken in a trial of the OX40 agonist ivuxolimab. These TCRs come from an adult with an advanced solid tumor such as melanoma, head and neck, liver or kidney cancer.

V and J are TRBV29-1 and TRBJ2-2, with 8 bases lining up with TRBD1. Germline V gene lookup returns CDR1 SQVTM and CDR2 ANQGSEA. The V segment lost 7 bases and the J segment 0 bases; nucleotides outside the gene matches: 4. This CDR3 is 14 amino acids long. The CDR3 protein is CSAGQGSNTGELFF. The CDR3 nucleotides read TGCAGCGCTGGACAGGGATCGAACACCGGGGAGCTGTTTTTT.

V and J are TRBV30 and TRBJ2-7; 7 nucleotides line up with TRBD1. The J segment lost 2 bases and the V segment lost 3 bases, leaving 4 bases of the junction unmatched. Germline CDR1 reads GTSNPN; CDR2 reads SVGIG (reference sequence). The CDR3 totals 13 residues. CDR3 sequence (DNA): TGTGCCTGGAGCCGGGACAGAGCCTACGAGCAGTACTTC. Translating gives CAWSRDRAYEQYF.

The chain links TRBV15 to TRBJ1-6; D is uncertain. V was pared by 6 bases and J by 9 bases, with 9 bases between. The CDR3 is made up of 12 amino acids. CDR1 and CDR2 from the germline V gene are LNHNV and YYDKDF (reference sequence). CDR3 protein: CATRVGSSPLHF. CDR3 in DNA: TGTGCCACCAGGGTTGGGAGTTCACCCCTCCACTTT.

The J gene is TRBJ1-1, the V gene TRBV4-1, with 9 positions matching TRBD1. Germline-derived CDR1 and CDR2 are MGHRA and YSYEKL. With V trimmed by 0 bases and J by 7 bases, 6 bases remained unmatched. This CDR3 is built from 15 residues. CDR3 region: CASSQDTGGANEAFF. The CDR3 coding sequence is TGCGCCAGCAGCCAAGACACAGGGGGCGCGAATGAAGCTTTCTTT.

CDR3 protein: CASSPGGSSYEQYF. The CDR3 nucleotides are TGTGCCAGCTCACCAGGGGGAAGCTCCTACGAGCAGTACTTC. The chain joins TRBV18 to TRBJ2-7; D may match TRBD1 or TRBD2 (5 bases each). V lost 2 bases and J 0 bases, leaving 8 bases between the germline ends. In germline, CDR1 is KGHSH, CDR2 LQKENI. The CDR3 spans 14 residues.

This chain joins TRBV4-3 and TRBJ2-1, with 9 bases aligning to TRBD1. V dropped 1 base and J dropped 7; count of bases not matched to a gene: 5. Germline V gene sequence: CDR1 LGHNA, CDR2 YSLEER. The CDR3 extends over 15 amino acids. The CDR3 loop reads CASSQAGTGRNEQFF. CDR3 sequence (DNA): TGCGCCAGCAGCCAAGCTGGGACAGGGCGGAATGAGCAGTTCTTC.